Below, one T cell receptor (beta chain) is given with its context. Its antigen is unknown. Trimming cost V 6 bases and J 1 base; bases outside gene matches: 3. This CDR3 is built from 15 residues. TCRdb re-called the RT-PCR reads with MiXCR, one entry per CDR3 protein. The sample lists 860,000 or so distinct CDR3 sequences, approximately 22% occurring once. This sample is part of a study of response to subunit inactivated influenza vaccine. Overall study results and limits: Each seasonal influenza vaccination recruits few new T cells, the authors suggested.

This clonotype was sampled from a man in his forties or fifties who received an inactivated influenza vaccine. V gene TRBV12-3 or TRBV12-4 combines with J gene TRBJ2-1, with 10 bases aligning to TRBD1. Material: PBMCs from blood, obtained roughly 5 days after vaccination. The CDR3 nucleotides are TGTGCCAGCAGGGTGGGACAGGGGTCCTACAATGAGCAGTTCTTC. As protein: CASRVGQGSYNEQFF.